This entry lists 2 T cell receptor beta chains sequenced from one sample in a study of blood T cell repertoires in COVID-19. TCRdb keeps only in-frame clones here, not all; method: immunoSEQ multiplex PCR. The sample lists approximately 100,000 clones; 82% were seen once. The sequenced material came from peripheral blood. These receptor sequences come from a man between 65 and 79 years old with active or convalescent COVID-19.

The chain employs TRBV16 and TRBJ2-7; possible D gene TRBD2, 5 bases. Trimming took 5 bases from V and 2 from J, leaving 16 bases between them. CDR3 length equals 15 residues. In germline, CDR1 is KGHSY, CDR2 FQNENV. CDR3 in DNA: TGTGCCAGCAGCGCCACCGGAGGCCGAACCTACGAGCAGTACTTC. It encodes CASSATGGRTYEQYF.

The gene calls are TRBV9 and TRBJ2-6; D is possibly TRBD2 (6 bases). The CDR3 is 16 residues long. Germline V gene lookup returns CDR1 SGDLS and CDR2 YYNGEE. V dropped 6 bases and J dropped 0 bases, with 13 bases sitting between them. The CDR3 spells CASKRAEGSGANVLTF. The CDR3 nucleotides read TGTGCCAGCAAACGGGCGGAGGGCTCTGGGGCCAACGTCCTGACTTTC.